This note documents a single T cell receptor beta chain sequence. Measured with immunoSEQ multiplex PCR; TCRdb has only the in-frame clones, and not every one. The sample has around 13,000 clones, approximately 78% seen once. The entry originates in a study of sequential checkpoint blockade in melanoma. As for treatment: randomized to nivolumab then ipilimumab (arm A) or the reverse (arm B). The receptor was isolated from a human donor with melanoma. The sequencing here drew on CD8+ T cells sorted from blood (inferred from file names), taken from a patient given nivolumab and ipilimumab in sequence.

The DNA of the CDR3 is TGCAGCGTGGGGGGATTTTCCTACAATGAGCAGTTCTTC. As protein: CSVGGFSYNEQFF. The gene calls are TRBV29-1 and TRBJ2-1, with D perhaps matching TRBD2 (6 bases). The CDR3 totals 13 residues. Deletions cut 6 bases from V and 1 base from J, with 10 bases between. Per the germline V gene, CDR1 is SQVTM and CDR2 is ANQGSEA.